The rows below give T cell receptor beta chains drawn from one sample of a study of blood T cell repertoires in COVID-19. Libraries were prepared by immunoSEQ multiplex PCR; TCRdb keeps only in-frame clonotypes and omits some of them. Of over 30,000 clones listed, roughly 90% are singletons. The sample taken for sequencing was peripheral blood. Receptors originate from a man aged 70 or older with acute or convalescent COVID-19. Each CDR3 is given with its conserved first and last residue.

v_gene: TRBV9; j_gene: TRBJ2-5; CDR3aa: CPRRGGGGPQETQYF
v_gene: TRBV4-3; j_gene: TRBJ2-1; CDR3aa: CASSHSSGGLFF
v_gene: TRBV5-1; j_gene: TRBJ2-3; CDR3aa: CASSSRDRGPDTQYF
v_gene: TRBV18; j_gene: TRBJ1-3; CDR3aa: CASSPLSGQGEYTGNTIYF
v_gene: TRBV5-4; j_gene: TRBJ2-7; CDR3aa: CASSLARAPYEQYF
v_gene: TRBV6-5; j_gene: TRBJ1-1; CDR3aa: CASSYSAGWGEAFF
v_gene: TRBV19; j_gene: TRBJ2-2; CDR3aa: CASSIRGSGNTGELFF
v_gene: TRBV3-1/TRBV3-2; j_gene: TRBJ1-6; CDR3aa: CASSQDPSTYNSPLHF
v_gene: TRBV5-6; j_gene: TRBJ2-5; CDR3aa: CASSLQETQYF
v_gene: TRBV28; j_gene: TRBJ1-5; CDR3aa: CASLEGGGPQHF
v_gene: TRBV7-2; j_gene: TRBJ1-1; CDR3aa: CASSPGYPNTEAFF
v_gene: TRBV11-1; j_gene: TRBJ1-1; CDR3aa: CASSLFEGGTEAFF
v_gene: TRBV18; j_gene: TRBJ2-5; CDR3aa: CASSPGSQETQYF
v_gene: TRBV5-1; j_gene: TRBJ2-5; CDR3aa: CASSLEAGLETQYF
v_gene: TRBV28; j_gene: TRBJ2-3; CDR3aa: CASRIAGDTQYF
v_gene: TRBV6-5; j_gene: TRBJ1-5; CDR3aa: CASSQNLQQPQHF
v_gene: TRBV7-2; j_gene: TRBJ2-5; CDR3aa: CASSISAGAAETQYF
v_gene: TRBV7-2; j_gene: TRBJ1-5; CDR3aa: CASSVDRDQPQHF
v_gene: TRBV5-1; j_gene: TRBJ1-2; CDR3aa: CASSLERFGGYTF
v_gene: TRBV19; j_gene: TRBJ2-1; CDR3aa: CASTRTGLVDEQFF
v_gene: TRBV3-1/TRBV3-2; j_gene: TRBJ2-7; CDR3aa: CASSFGTNYEQYF
v_gene: TRBV18; j_gene: TRBJ2-7; CDR3aa: CASSLGLAGVYEQYF
v_gene: TRBV7-2; j_gene: TRBJ2-1; CDR3aa: CASSPRRTSGKYNEQFF
v_gene: TRBV9; j_gene: TRBJ2-7; CDR3aa: CASSAQGYEQYF
v_gene: TRBV15; j_gene: TRBJ1-1; CDR3aa: CATSRDRAEAFF
v_gene: TRBV5-4; j_gene: TRBJ1-2; CDR3aa: CASSSPTGASYGYTF
v_gene: TRBV4-1; j_gene: TRBJ2-7; CDR3aa: CASSQDRGTSGRYEQYF
v_gene: TRBV18; j_gene: TRBJ2-2; CDR3aa: CASSQNSGLAENTGELFF
v_gene: TRBV14; j_gene: TRBJ1-2; CDR3aa: CASSQGIRQGHYGYTF
v_gene: TRBV6-5; j_gene: TRBJ2-2; CDR3aa: CASSSRGGELFF
v_gene: TRBV6-2/TRBV6-3; j_gene: TRBJ2-1; CDR3aa: CASSSLSGRLTYNEQFF
v_gene: TRBV28; j_gene: TRBJ1-2; CDR3aa: CASSSPGQGRPIYGYTF
v_gene: TRBV3-1/TRBV3-2; j_gene: TRBJ2-7; CDR3aa: CASSQATGSYEQYF